This T cell receptor beta chain comes out of a study of T cells in localized non-small cell lung cancer. Whole-study results and caveats: Detection in adjacent lung was observed for a median around 50 of the top 100 tumor clones. The study sequenced only one region of the tumor. As a result, intratumor heterogeneity could not be excluded and remains possible.

By proportion, this clone is large. The antigen remains undetermined. Libraries were prepared by immunoSEQ multiplex PCR; TCRdb keeps only in-frame clonotypes and omits some of them. The table records about 2,000 clones, under 30% of them present only once. The material was lung tumor tissue, obtained before any cancer treatment. This TCR derives from a woman aged 40 to 75 with stage II squamous cell lung carcinoma.

The CDR3 reads CASSYSTGAGANVLTF. CDR3 nucleotides: TGTGCCAGCAGTTACTCTACAGGGGCTGGGGCCAACGTCCTGACTTTC. The chain employs TRBV6-8 and TRBJ2-6, with 7 bases identical to TRBD1. This CDR3 is 16 amino acids long. CDR1 is MNHGY and CDR2 is SAAAGT in the germline V gene. The trim removed 0 bases at V and 2 bases at J, leaving 1 base unmatched.